Below are 18 T cell receptor beta chains sequenced from a single sample in a study of shared clonotypes between healthy human individuals. Only in-frame clones appear in the TCRdb table, and some are missing; sequencing was by immunoSEQ multiplex PCR. The sample holds fewer than 3 million clones, roughly 90% seen once. Specimen: naive CD4+ T cells from PBMCs. Subset in this sample: CD45RA+ positively selected. These receptors originate from a young man in good health. Some clones in this sample may be carry-over from other donors' samples.

The chain employs TRBV5-1 and TRBJ1-2, with a possible D match to TRBD1 (5 bases). V lost 2 bases and J lost 8, with 13 bases in between. CDR3 size: 13 residues. Germline lookup yields CDR1 SGHRS and CDR2 YFSETQ. This CDR3 reads CASSLDSRRGYTF. Written as DNA, the CDR3 is TGCGCCAGCAGCTTAGACAGTCGGAGGGGCTACACCTTC. Using reference TRBV5-1 and TRBJ1-2 for the parts outside the CDR3, the full variable domain is KAGVTQTPRYLIKTRGQQVTLSCSPISGHRSVSWYQQTPGQGLQFLFEYFSETQRNKGNFPGRFSGRQFSNSRSEMNVSTLELGDSALYLCASSLDSRRGYTFGSGTRLTVV.

The chain combines TRBV7-6 with TRBJ2-5; 7 nucleotides line up with TRBD1. Per germline, CDR1 SGHVS and CDR2 FNYEAQ. The CDR3 is made up of 16 amino acids. The trim removed 5 bases at V and 2 bases at J, leaving 11 bases unmatched. The CDR3 DNA reads as TGTGCCAGCAGCCAAGCCGGGACAGCAATACAAGAGACCCAGTACTTC. As protein: CASSQAGTAIQETQYF.

The rearrangement uses TRBV7-9 and TRBJ1-2; D unclear. The CDR3 sequence is 14 residues long. V was trimmed by 1 base and J by 3 bases, leaving 9 bases between them. Germline V gives CDR1 SEHNR, CDR2 FQNEAQ (reference sequence). The DNA of the CDR3 is TGTGCCAGCAGCTTAGGGCGAGAGGACTATGGCTACACCTTC. Translation: CASSLGREDYGYTF.

This chain joins TRBV18 and TRBJ2-1, with 7 positions matching TRBD1. The V and J ends lost 1 base and 8 bases, in that order; junction bases with no gene match: 5. Germline V lookup: CDR1 KGHSH, CDR2 LQKENI. The CDR3 totals 14 residues. The CDR3 DNA reads TGTGCCAGCTCACCACGACAGGGTCAGGATGAGCAGTTCTTC. This codes for CASSPRQGQDEQFF.

The chain joins TRBV5-8 to TRBJ1-1; D perhaps matches TRBD1 (5 bases). Germline V gene sequence: CDR1 SGHTS, CDR2 YDEGEE. Trimming pared 5 bases from V and 11 bases from J, leaving 16 bases between. The CDR3 contains 12 residues. This CDR3 is CASREMRGVAFF. The CDR3 nucleotides are TGTGCCAGCAGGGAGATGCGGGGGGTGGCTTTCTTT. The variable domain in full, completed from reference TRBV5-8 and TRBJ1-1, reads EAGVTQSPTHLIKTRGQQATLRCSPISGHTSVYWYQQALGLGLQFLLWYDEGEERNRGNFPPRFSGRQFPNYSSELNVNALELEDSALYLCASREMRGVAFFGQGTRLTVV.

Comment on this clone: This specimen includes other DNA sequences encoding the same CDR3. V usage is TRBV6-6 and J usage is TRBJ2-7; D remains unclear. The CDR3 loop spans 13 amino acids. V shed 2 bases and J shed 3 bases, with 8 bases lying between them. Looked up from germline, CDR1 is MNHNY and CDR2 is SVGAGI (reference sequence). Here the CDR3 DNA reads TGTGCCAGCAGTTACGGCGGCAGCTACGAGCAGTACTTC. Its protein product is CASSYGGSYEQYF.

This clone was seen a single time. The gene calls are TRBV7-3 and TRBJ1-5; 8 bases align to TRBD1. The CDR3 extends over 15 amino acids. CDR1 and CDR2 from the germline V gene are SGHTA and FQGTGA. The trim removed 5 bases at V and 6 bases at J, leaving 9 bases unmatched. The CDR3 region has the DNA TGTGCCAGCAGCACGCAAGCGGACAGGGTTCAGCCCCAGCATTTT. Its protein product is CASSTQADRVQPQHF.

The J gene is TRBJ1-3, the V gene TRBV6-1; TRBD1 might be the D (5 bases). Germline V gives CDR1 MNHNS, CDR2 SASEGT. The CDR3 totals 15 residues. The germline V and J ends were trimmed by 4 bases and 2 bases, with 12 bases remaining between them. The CDR3 region is CASSGYTRAGNTIYF. CDR3 sequence (DNA): TGTGCCAGCAGTGGATACACCAGGGCTGGAAACACCATATATTTT.

The V and J genes are TRBV7-2 and TRBJ2-5; TRBD1 aligns across 9 bases. The CDR3 has 14 residues. CDR1 is SGHTA and CDR2 is FQGNSA in the germline V gene. The V and J ends lost 5 bases and 5 bases, in that order; junction bases with no gene match: 6. The DNA for the CDR3 is TGTGCCAGCAGCCACGGGACAGGGCGGGAGACCCAGTACTTC. Amino acid sequence: CASSHGTGRETQYF. The variable domain in full, with the rest retrieved from reference TRBV7-2 and TRBJ2-5, is GAGVSQSPSNKVTEKGKDVELRCDPISGHTALYWYRQSLGQGLEFLIYFQGNSAPDKSGLPSDRFSAERTGGSVSTLTIQRTQQEDSAVYLCASSHGTGRETQYFGPGTRLLVL.

The rearrangement links TRBV4-2 to TRBJ2-5; TRBD2 aligns across 10 bases. CDR1 is LGHNA, CDR2 YNFKEQ, per germline. The V and J ends lost 4 bases and 4 bases, in that order; junction bases with no gene match: 6. The CDR3 covers 15 residues. The CDR3 sequence is CASSPSSGRLETQYF. CDR3 DNA sequence: TGTGCCAGCAGCCCCAGTAGCGGGAGGCTAGAGACCCAGTACTTC.

Note on this clone: The same CDR3 arises from other DNA sequences in this sample as well. The gene calls are TRBV7-3 and TRBJ2-3; the D gene is possibly TRBD2 (6 bases). Trimming took 8 bases from V and 0 from J, leaving 9 bases between them. CDR1 is SGHTA, CDR2 FQGTGA, per germline. This CDR3 contains 13 residues. The CDR3 bases are TGTGCCAGCTCAAGCGGGAGCACAGATACGCAGTATTTT. This codes for CASSSGSTDTQYF.

This clone was counted a single time. As DNA, the CDR3 is TGTGCCAGCAGCGTTACCACTAGCGGGAGCCCCCCAGATACGCAGTATTTT. Its translation: CASSVTTSGSPPDTQYF. The chain uses TRBV9 and TRBJ2-3, with TRBD2 identical over 11 bases. The CDR3 spans 17 residues. The V segment lost 2 bases and the J segment 4 bases; nucleotides outside the gene matches: 9. The germline V gene has CDR1 SGDLS and CDR2 YYNGEE.

Turning to this clone: Other DNA sequences of this sample code for an identical CDR3. This chain uses TRBV19 with TRBJ1-5; possibly TRBD1 for D (5 bases). Per the germline V gene, CDR1 is LNHDA and CDR2 is SQIVND (reference sequence). This CDR3 has 16 residues. The V end was cut by 5 bases, the J end by 0 bases, with 14 bases between. The CDR3 protein is CASSPRDGYSNQPQHF. DNA for the CDR3: TGTGCCAGTAGTCCCCGGGACGGTTATAGCAATCAGCCCCAGCATTTT.

The genes are TRBV28 and TRBJ2-3; 12 nucleotides align to TRBD1. Germline lookup yields CDR1 MDHEN and CDR2 SYDVKM. The CDR3 is 19 residues long. V gave up 3 bases and J gave up 2 bases; unmatched junction bases: 12. The CDR3 loop is CASSFSTGTGGEDTDTQYF. Here the CDR3 DNA reads TGTGCCAGCAGTTTTTCCACCGGGACAGGGGGCGAGGACACAGATACGCAGTATTTT.

Details on this clone: The junction does not match germline at one end; this may be a read error. This chain joins TRBV5-4 and TRBJ1-4; D unresolved. This CDR3 spans 18 amino acids. Germline V gene data show CDR1 as SGHNT and CDR2 as YYREEE (reference sequence). CDR3 sequence reads: CASRLELQESTTNEKLFF. The CDR3 DNA is TGTGCCAGCAGGTTGGAATTGCAGGAGTCGACAACTAATGAAAAACTGTTTTTT.

V is TRBV4-1 and J is TRBJ1-5; 9 bases match TRBD1. V shed 3 bases, J shed 1 base, and the junction held 7 bases outside the gene matches. Per germline, CDR1 MGHRA and CDR2 YSYEKL. This CDR3 is built from 17 residues. The CDR3 DNA sequence: TGCGCCAGCAGCCATCCCCCGGGACAGGGAAGCAATCAGCCCCAGCATTTT. As protein: CASSHPPGQGSNQPQHF.

V usage is TRBV10-3 and J usage is TRBJ2-1, with unresolved D. CDR3 size: 14 residues. CDR1 and CDR2 from the germline V gene are ENHRY and SYGVKD. Trimming left V 10 bases short and J 2 bases short, with 15 bases between. The chain's CDR3 is CATNEAETYNEQFF. The CDR3 DNA reads as TGTGCCACAAACGAGGCGGAAACCTACAATGAGCAGTTCTTC.

The chain couples TRBV7-9 to TRBJ2-3; possible D gene TRBD2, 5 bases. The CDR3 totals 13 residues. Germline loops: CDR1 SEHNR, CDR2 FQNEAQ (reference sequence). Deletions cut 4 bases from V and 6 bases from J, with 11 bases between. This CDR3 reads CASSSASSDTQYF. The CDR3, as DNA: TGTGCCAGCAGCTCCGCTAGCTCCGATACGCAGTATTTT. Variable domain in full (rest from reference TRBV7-9 and TRBJ2-3): DTGVSQNPRHKITKRGQNVTFRCDPISEHNRLYWYRQTLGQGPEFLTYFQNEAQLEKSRLLSDRFSAERPKGSFSTLEIQRTEQGDSAMYLCASSSASSDTQYFGPGTRLTVL.